This T cell receptor beta chain emerged from a study of human T cells and chemical hapten exposure. Study-wide context: Small pooled library volume differences mainly caused per-sample TCR yield variation. Study conclusions and caveats: Counts of TCRs above 1 in 1000 frequency stayed unchanged with DPC sensitization.

Germline CDR1 is SQVTM and CDR2 is ANQGSEA. The V end lost 0 bases, the J end lost 8 bases, and 13 bases lay between the germline ends. This CDR3 is built from 13 residues. Original processing notes: Per sample, the median was approximately 100,000 TCRs, with values from around 25,000 to 690,000. From the 5' RACE reads, TCRdb called clonotypes with MiXCR, one entry per CDR3 protein. TCRdb's processing, not the authors', yielded these V and J calls. The sample carries about 81,000 distinct CDR3 sequences, approximately 7.7% recorded once. This clonotype was found a few times. Its antigen is as yet unknown. Unfractionated whole blood was the source from which total RNA was extracted.

The sequence was collected from a male donor in good health. The chain has TRBV29-1 and TRBJ1-2; D not resolved. DNA for the CDR3: TGCAGCGTTGAAGACCCCCCCTCTTTGGGCTACACCTTC. Protein: CSVEDPPSLGYTF. Supplemented by reference TRBV29-1 and TRBJ1-2, the full variable domain reads SAVISQKPSRDICQRGTSLTIQCQVDSQVTMMFWYRQQPGQSLTLIATANQGSEATYESGFVIDKFPISRPNLTFSTLTVSNMSPEDSSIYLCSVEDPPSLGYTFGSGTRLTVV.